The clone carrying this TCR beta chain came up a few times. The target antigen is unknown. This sample was included in a study of blood T cells in healthy people across ages. At the level of the study: About one barcoded beta molecule was captured per two T cells (by template switching).

Findings and limits, study-wide: Unknown donor CMV status possibly confounded expanded clonotype changes.

Using a J-beta primer mix together with a sample-barcoded 5' primer, a second PCR was run for roughly 6 to 12 cycles. A single record per CDR3 protein comes from TCRdb applying MiXCR to the 5' RACE reads. The sample shows about 680,000 distinct CDR3 sequences, around 45% of them seen only once. The CDR3 runs 14 residues. V lost 3 bases and J lost 6; bases outside the gene matches: 4. They isolated at least 6.5 million PBMCs from each sample. Sequenced: blood. The gene calls are TRBV12-3 or TRBV12-4 and TRBJ2-1; 8 bases line up with TRBD1. The receptor's source is a woman aged 60-70 years in good health. CDR3 residues: CASSLQGASNEQFF. DNA for the CDR3: TGTGCCAGCAGTTTGCAGGGGGCGAGCAATGAGCAGTTCTTC.